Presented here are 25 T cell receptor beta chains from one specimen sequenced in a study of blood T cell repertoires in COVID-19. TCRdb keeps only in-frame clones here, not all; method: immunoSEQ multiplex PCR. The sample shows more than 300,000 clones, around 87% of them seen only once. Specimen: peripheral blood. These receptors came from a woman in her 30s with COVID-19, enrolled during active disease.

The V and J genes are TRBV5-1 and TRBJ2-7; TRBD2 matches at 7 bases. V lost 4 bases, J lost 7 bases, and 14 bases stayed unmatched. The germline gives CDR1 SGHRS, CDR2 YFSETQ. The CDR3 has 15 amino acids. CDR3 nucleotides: TGCGCCAGCAGCCCCGAAGCCGCGGGAGATAGGGAGCAGTACTTC. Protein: CASSPEAAGDREQYF.

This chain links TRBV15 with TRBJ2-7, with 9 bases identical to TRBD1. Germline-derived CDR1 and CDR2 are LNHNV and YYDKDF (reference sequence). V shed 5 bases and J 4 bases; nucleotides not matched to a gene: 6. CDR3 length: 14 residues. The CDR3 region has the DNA TGTGCCACCAGCGACGGGACAGGGCAGTACGAGCAGTACTTC. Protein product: CATSDGTGQYEQYF.

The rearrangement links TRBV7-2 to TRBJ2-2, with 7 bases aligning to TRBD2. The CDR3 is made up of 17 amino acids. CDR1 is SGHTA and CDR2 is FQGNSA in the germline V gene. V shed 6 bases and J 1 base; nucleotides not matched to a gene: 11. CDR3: CASRPQPGLRNTGELFF. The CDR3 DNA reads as TGTGCCAGCAGGCCCCAACCGGGACTAAGGAACACCGGGGAGCTGTTTTTT.

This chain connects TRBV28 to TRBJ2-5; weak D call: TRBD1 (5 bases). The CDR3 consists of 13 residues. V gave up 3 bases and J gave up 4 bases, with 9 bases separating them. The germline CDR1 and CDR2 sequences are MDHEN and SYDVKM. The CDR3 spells CASSLGRIETQYF. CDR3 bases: TGTGCCAGCAGTTTGGGGCGGATAGAGACCCAGTACTTC.

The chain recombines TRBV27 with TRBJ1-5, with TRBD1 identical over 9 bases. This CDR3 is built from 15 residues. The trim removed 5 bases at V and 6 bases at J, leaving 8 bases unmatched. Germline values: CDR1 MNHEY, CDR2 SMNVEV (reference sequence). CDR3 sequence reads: CASSPGTGSPQPQHF. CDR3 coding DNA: TGTGCCAGCAGTCCTGGGACAGGGTCCCCTCAGCCCCAGCATTTT.

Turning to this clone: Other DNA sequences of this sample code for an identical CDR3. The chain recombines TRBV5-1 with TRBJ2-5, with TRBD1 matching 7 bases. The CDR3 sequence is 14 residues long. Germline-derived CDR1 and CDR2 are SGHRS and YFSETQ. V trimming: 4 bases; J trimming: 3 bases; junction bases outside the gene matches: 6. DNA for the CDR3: TGCGCCAGCAGCCTTGGGACAGTGGAAGAGACCCAGTACTTC. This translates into CASSLGTVEETQYF.

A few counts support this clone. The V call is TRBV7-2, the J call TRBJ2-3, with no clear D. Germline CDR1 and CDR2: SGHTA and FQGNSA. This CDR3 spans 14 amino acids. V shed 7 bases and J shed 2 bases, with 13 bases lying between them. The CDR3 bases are TGTGCCAGCAAGCTAGGCCAGTCCACAGATACGCAGTATTTT. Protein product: CASKLGQSTDTQYF.

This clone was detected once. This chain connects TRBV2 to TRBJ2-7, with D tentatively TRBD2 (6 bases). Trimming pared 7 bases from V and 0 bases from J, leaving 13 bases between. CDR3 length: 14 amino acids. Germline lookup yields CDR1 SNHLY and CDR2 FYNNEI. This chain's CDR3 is CASKIGGFSYEQYF. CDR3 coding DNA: TGTGCCAGCAAAATCGGAGGGTTCTCCTACGAGCAGTACTTC. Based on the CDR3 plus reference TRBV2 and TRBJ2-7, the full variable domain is EPEVTQTPSHQVTQMGQEVILRCVPISNHLYFYWYRQILGQKVEFLVSFYNNEISEKSEIFDDQFSVERPDGSNFTLKIRSTKLEDSAMYFCASKIGGFSYEQYFGPGTRLTVT.

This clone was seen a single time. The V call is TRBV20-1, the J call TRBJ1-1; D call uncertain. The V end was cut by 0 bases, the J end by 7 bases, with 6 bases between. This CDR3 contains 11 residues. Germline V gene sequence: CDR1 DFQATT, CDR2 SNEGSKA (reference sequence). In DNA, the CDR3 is TGCAGTGCTAGAGATCGACTTGAAGCTTTCTTT. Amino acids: CSARDRLEAFF.

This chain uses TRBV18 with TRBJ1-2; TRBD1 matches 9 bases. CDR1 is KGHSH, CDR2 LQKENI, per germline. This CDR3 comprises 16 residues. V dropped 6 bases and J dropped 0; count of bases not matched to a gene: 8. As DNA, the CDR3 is TGTGCCAGCTCCCCTTGGACAGGGGCAGCTAACTATGGCTACACCTTC. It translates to CASSPWTGAANYGYTF.

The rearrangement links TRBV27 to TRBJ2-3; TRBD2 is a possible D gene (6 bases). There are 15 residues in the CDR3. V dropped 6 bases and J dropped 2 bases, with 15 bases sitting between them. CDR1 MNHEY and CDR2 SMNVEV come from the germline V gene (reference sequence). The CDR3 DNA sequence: TGTGCCAGCAGGCCCTTTAGCGGAGTCACAGATACGCAGTATTTT. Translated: CASRPFSGVTDTQYF.

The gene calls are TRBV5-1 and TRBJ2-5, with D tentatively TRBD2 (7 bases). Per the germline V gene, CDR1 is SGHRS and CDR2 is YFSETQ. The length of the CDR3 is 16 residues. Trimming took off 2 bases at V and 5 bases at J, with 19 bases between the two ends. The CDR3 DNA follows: TGCGCCAGCAGCTTAAGATTCGGGGGGCCGGGGGAGACCCAGTACTTC. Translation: CASSLRFGGPGETQYF.

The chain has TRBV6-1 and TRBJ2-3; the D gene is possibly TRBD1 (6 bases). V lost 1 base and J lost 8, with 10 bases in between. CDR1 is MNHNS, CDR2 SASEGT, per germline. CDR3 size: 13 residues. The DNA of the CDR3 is TGTGCCAGCAGTGAAGGTCGAGGGGGTACGCAGTATTTT. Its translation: CASSEGRGGTQYF.

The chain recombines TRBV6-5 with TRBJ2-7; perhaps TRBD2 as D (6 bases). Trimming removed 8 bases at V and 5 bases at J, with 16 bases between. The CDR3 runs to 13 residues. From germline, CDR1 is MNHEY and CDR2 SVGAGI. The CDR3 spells CASGPPGVDEQYF. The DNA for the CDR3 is TGTGCCAGCGGACCTCCGGGGGTAGACGAGCAGTACTTC.

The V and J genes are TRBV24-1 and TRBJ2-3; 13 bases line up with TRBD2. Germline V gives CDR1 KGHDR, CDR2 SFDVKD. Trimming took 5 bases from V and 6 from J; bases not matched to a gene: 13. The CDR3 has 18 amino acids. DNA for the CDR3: TGTGCCACCAGTGTCACTCGACTAGCGGGAGGAACCGGGGATACGCAGTATTTT. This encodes CATSVTRLAGGTGDTQYF.

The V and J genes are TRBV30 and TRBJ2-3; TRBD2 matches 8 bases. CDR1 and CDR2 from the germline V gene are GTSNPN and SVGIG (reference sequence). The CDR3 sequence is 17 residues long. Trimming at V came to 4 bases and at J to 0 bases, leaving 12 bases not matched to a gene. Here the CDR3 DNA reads TGTGCCTGGACCCCCGGGGGGGGACTGGGGAGCACAGATACGCAGTATTTT. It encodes CAWTPGGGLGSTDTQYF.

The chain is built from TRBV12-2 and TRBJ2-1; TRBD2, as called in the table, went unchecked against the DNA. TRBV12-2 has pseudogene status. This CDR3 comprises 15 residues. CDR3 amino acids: CASGRGEGEYNEQFF. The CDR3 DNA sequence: TGTGCAAGTGGAAGGGGGGAGGGGGAATACAATGAGCAGTTCTTC.

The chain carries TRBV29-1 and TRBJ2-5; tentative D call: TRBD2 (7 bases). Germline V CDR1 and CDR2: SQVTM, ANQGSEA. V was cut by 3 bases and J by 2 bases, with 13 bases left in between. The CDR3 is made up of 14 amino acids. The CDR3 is CSVEGGAWQETQYF. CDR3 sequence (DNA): TGCAGCGTTGAGGGGGGGGCTTGGCAAGAGACCCAGTACTTC.

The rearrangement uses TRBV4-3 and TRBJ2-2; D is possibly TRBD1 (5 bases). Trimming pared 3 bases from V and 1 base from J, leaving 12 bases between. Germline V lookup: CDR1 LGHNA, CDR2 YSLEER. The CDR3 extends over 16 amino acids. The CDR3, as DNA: TGCGCCAGCAGCCATGTCAGGGATTTGAACACCGGGGAGCTGTTTTTT. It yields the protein CASSHVRDLNTGELFF.

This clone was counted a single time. The CDR3 DNA is TGTGCCATCAGGGAGCCCGGGACTAGCGGGAGGATACCCTACGAGCAGTACTTC. This encodes CAIREPGTSGRIPYEQYF. This sequence joins TRBV10-3 and TRBJ2-7; 15 bases align to TRBD2. Losses at the gene ends were 6 bases for V and 2 bases for J; bases not matched to a gene: 11. Germline CDR1 reads ENHRY; CDR2 reads SYGVKD. This CDR3 spans 18 amino acids.

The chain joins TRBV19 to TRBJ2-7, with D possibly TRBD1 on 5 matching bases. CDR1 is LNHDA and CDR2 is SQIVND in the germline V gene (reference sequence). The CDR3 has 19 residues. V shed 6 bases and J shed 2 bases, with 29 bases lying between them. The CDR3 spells CASRDPPRAGNGLTYEQYF. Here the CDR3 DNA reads TGTGCCAGTAGGGACCCCCCCAGGGCAGGGAACGGATTGACCTACGAGCAGTACTTC.

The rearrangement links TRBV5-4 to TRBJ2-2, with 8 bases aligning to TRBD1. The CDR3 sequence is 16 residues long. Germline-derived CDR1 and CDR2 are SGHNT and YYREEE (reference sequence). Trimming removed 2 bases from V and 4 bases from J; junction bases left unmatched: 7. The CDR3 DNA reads TGTGCCAGCAGCTTTGACCGACAGGGGAGCACCGGGGAGCTGTTTTTT. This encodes CASSFDRQGSTGELFF.

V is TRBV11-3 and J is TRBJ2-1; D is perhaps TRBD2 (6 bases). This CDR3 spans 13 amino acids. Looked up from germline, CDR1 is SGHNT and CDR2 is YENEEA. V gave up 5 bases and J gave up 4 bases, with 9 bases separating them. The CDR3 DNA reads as TGTGCCAGCAGCCGGACTACTTACAATGAGCAGTTCTTC. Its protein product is CASSRTTYNEQFF.

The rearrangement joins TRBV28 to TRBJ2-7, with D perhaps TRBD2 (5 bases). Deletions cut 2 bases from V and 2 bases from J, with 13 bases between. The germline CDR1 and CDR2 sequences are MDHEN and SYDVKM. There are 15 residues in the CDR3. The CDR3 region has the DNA TGTGCCAGCAGTTTAGATCGGCTGAGGGCCTACGAGCAGTACTTC. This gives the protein CASSLDRLRAYEQYF.

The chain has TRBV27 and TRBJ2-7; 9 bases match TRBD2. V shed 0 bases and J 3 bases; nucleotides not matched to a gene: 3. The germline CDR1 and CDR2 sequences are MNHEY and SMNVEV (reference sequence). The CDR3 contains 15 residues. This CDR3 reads CASSLSAGGIYEQYF. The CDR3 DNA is TGTGCCAGCAGTTTATCGGCGGGGGGGATCTACGAGCAGTACTTC.